These T cell receptor beta chains were read from a single sample in a study of T cell responses to AZD1222 COVID-19 vaccine. Data came from immunoSEQ multiplex PCR; TCRdb stores just in-frame clones and leaves some out. The data show 140,000 to 150,000 clones, about 93% seen once. Sequences were derived from peripheral blood, sampled on day 0 of AZD1222 vaccination. The origin of the receptors is an adult in good health. The CDR3 runs from the conserved cysteine through the conserved F or W. The D gene is left open where the match is weak. The size field is filled for only some rows; it gives once, few, many or a size class.

J: TRBJ1-5; V: TRBV5-6; D: -; size: -; length: 15; CDR3: CASSFLGNSNQPQHF; DNA: TGTGCCAGCAGCTTTTTGGGGAATAGCAATCAGCCCCAGCATTTT
J: TRBJ1-1; V: TRBV7-9; D: TRBD1; size: once; length: 15; CDR3: CASSTSTGVNTEAFF; DNA: TGTGCCAGCAGCACCTCGACAGGGGTGAACACTGAAGCTTTCTTT
J: TRBJ1-4; V: TRBV25-1; D: TRBD1; size: -; length: 14; CDR3: CASASGGRNEKLFF; DNA: TGTGCCAGCGCCTCAGGGGGGCGGAATGAAAAACTGTTTTTT
J: TRBJ1-4; V: TRBV2; D: -; size: -; length: 14; CDR3: CATRRTSMNEKLFF; DNA: TGTGCCACTCGCCGTACGAGTATGAATGAAAAACTGTTTTTT
J: TRBJ2-3; V: TRBV6-2/TRBV6-3; D: TRBD2; size: -; length: 15; CDR3: CASSGTSGYTDTQYF; DNA: TGTGCCAGCAGTGGGACTAGCGGGTATACAGATACGCAGTATTTT
J: TRBJ1-1; V: TRBV29-1; D: TRBD1; size: -; length: 15; CDR3: CSASSQGAGNTEAFF; DNA: TGCAGCGCCTCCTCCCAGGGGGCGGGAAACACTGAAGCTTTCTTT
J: TRBJ2-7; V: TRBV20-1; D: -; size: -; length: 11; CDR3: CSAGRRDEQYF; DNA: TGCAGTGCTGGGCGTCGGGACGAGCAGTACTTC
J: TRBJ2-2; V: TRBV5-1; D: -; size: -; length: 15; CDR3: CASSLLGSEAGELFF; DNA: TGCGCCAGCAGCTTGCTCGGGAGCGAGGCCGGGGAGCTGTTTTTT
J: TRBJ1-4; V: TRBV29-1; D: TRBD1; size: -; length: 11; CDR3: CSVEDREKLFF; DNA: TGCAGCGTTGAGGACAGGGAAAAACTGTTTTTT
J: TRBJ1-5; V: TRBV28; D: TRBD1; size: -; length: 19; CDR3: CASSLREDRGRNSNQPQHF; DNA: TGTGCCAGCAGTTTGCGCGAGGACAGGGGGCGGAATAGCAATCAGCCCCAGCATTTT
J: TRBJ2-1; V: TRBV5-8; D: -; size: once; length: 11; CDR3: CASSLLEKQFF; DNA: TGTGCCAGCAGCTTGCTGGAAAAGCAGTTCTTC
J: TRBJ2-7; V: TRBV7-2; D: -; size: once; length: 13; CDR3: CASSSSLLGEQYF; DNA: TGTGCCAGCAGCTCATCACTCCTCGGAGAGCAGTACTTC
J: TRBJ1-3; V: TRBV7-6; D: -; size: -; length: 18; CDR3: CASSFRPLRRTTGNTIYF; DNA: TGTGCCAGCAGCTTCCGTCCTCTTAGAAGGACAACTGGAAACACCATATATTTT
J: TRBJ2-1; V: TRBV6-6; D: TRBD1; size: -; length: 15; CDR3: CASSNDRGPWGEQFF; DNA: TGTGCCAGCAGCAACGACAGGGGGCCATGGGGTGAGCAGTTCTTC
J: TRBJ2-1; V: TRBV27; D: TRBD2; size: -; length: 15; CDR3: CASRLSGSAYNEQFF; DNA: TGTGCCAGCAGACTTAGCGGGAGTGCCTACAATGAGCAGTTCTTC
J: TRBJ2-3; V: TRBV5-1; D: -; size: -; length: 15; CDR3: CASSVWQPSTDTQYF; DNA: TGCGCCAGCTCAGTGTGGCAGCCGAGCACAGATACGCAGTATTTT
J: TRBJ2-5; V: TRBV9; D: -; size: -; length: 16; CDR3: CASSVDPSSPQETQYF; DNA: TGTGCCAGCAGCGTAGATCCCAGCAGCCCCCAAGAGACCCAGTACTTC
J: TRBJ1-5; V: TRBV12-3/TRBV12-4; D: TRBD1; size: -; length: 12; CDR3: CASRQGNQPQHF; DNA: TGTGCCAGTAGACAGGGAAATCAGCCCCAGCATTTT
J: TRBJ2-1; V: TRBV4-2; D: TRBD2; size: -; length: 15; CDR3: CASSRSGGALNEQFF; DNA: TGTGCCAGCAGCCGAAGCGGGGGGGCTTTAAATGAGCAGTTCTTC
J: TRBJ2-2; V: TRBV6-4; D: -; size: -; length: 13; CDR3: CASSDSYTGELFF; DNA: TGTGCCAGCAGTGACTCGTACACCGGGGAGCTGTTTTTT
J: TRBJ2-7; V: TRBV20-1; D: -; size: -; length: 12; CDR3: CSASGPSYEQYF; DNA: TGCAGTGCTAGTGGCCCCTCCTACGAGCAGTACTTC
J: TRBJ2-2; V: TRBV5-1; D: -; size: -; length: 13; CDR3: CASSTLGDGELFF; DNA: TGCGCCAGCAGCACACTAGGGGACGGGGAGCTGTTTTTT
J: TRBJ1-1; V: TRBV4-3; D: -; size: -; length: 13; CDR3: CASSPSLEGEAFF; DNA: TGCGCCAGCAGTCCAAGTTTAGAGGGTGAAGCTTTCTTT
J: TRBJ1-2; V: TRBV10-3; D: TRBD1; size: -; length: 14; CDR3: CAISGTGTDYGYTF; DNA: TGTGCCATCAGTGGTACCGGGACAGACTATGGCTACACCTTC
J: TRBJ2-2; V: TRBV5-1; D: -; size: -; length: 13; CDR3: CASRLLNTGELFF; DNA: TGCGCCAGCAGGTTGTTGAACACCGGGGAGCTGTTTTTT
J: TRBJ1-1; V: TRBV7-3; D: -; size: -; length: 13; CDR3: CASSLAGVTEAFF; DNA: TGTGCCAGCAGCTTAGCAGGAGTCACTGAAGCTTTCTTT
J: TRBJ2-7; V: TRBV3-1/TRBV3-2; D: -; size: -; length: 11; CDR3: CASSLWDEQYF; DNA: TGTGCCAGCAGCCTCTGGGACGAGCAGTACTTC
J: TRBJ2-3; V: TRBV9; D: -; size: -; length: 20; CDR3: CASSVEASGQGWASTDTQYF; DNA: TGTGCCAGCAGCGTAGAGGCTAGCGGCCAGGGGTGGGCTAGCACAGATACGCAGTATTTT
J: TRBJ1-2; V: TRBV3-1/TRBV3-2; D: -; size: -; length: 15; CDR3: CASSQDPSTPYGYTF; DNA: TGTGCCAGCAGCCAAGACCCCTCGACCCCCTATGGCTACACCTTC
J: TRBJ1-5; V: TRBV7-2; D: -; size: once; length: 13; CDR3: CASSFGEDQPQHF; DNA: TGTGCCAGCAGCTTTGGCGAAGATCAGCCCCAGCATTTT
J: TRBJ2-7; V: TRBV4-1; D: -; size: -; length: 14; CDR3: CASSQGTDSYEQYF; DNA: TGCGCCAGCAGCCAAGGTACAGACTCCTACGAGCAGTACTTC
J: TRBJ1-2; V: TRBV2; D: -; size: once; length: 11; CDR3: CASSYSYGYTF; DNA: TGTGCCAGCAGTTACTCTTATGGCTACACCTTC
J: TRBJ2-7; V: TRBV7-9; D: -; size: many; length: 12; CDR3: CASSFQGLEQYF; DNA: TGTGCCAGCAGCTTTCAGGGTCTCGAGCAGTACTTC
J: TRBJ1-2; V: TRBV20-1; D: TRBD1; size: -; length: 11; CDR3: CSASDRGGYTF; DNA: TGCAGTGCTAGCGACAGGGGTGGCTACACCTTC
J: TRBJ2-2; V: TRBV9; D: -; size: -; length: 15; CDR3: CASSGMAVNTGELFF; DNA: TGTGCCAGCAGCGGGATGGCGGTAAACACCGGGGAGCTGTTTTTT
J: TRBJ1-5; V: TRBV4-2; D: -; size: few; length: 13; CDR3: CASSQDLNQPQHF; DNA: TGTGCCAGCAGCCAAGATCTAAATCAGCCCCAGCATTTT
J: TRBJ2-3; V: TRBV7-3; D: -; size: -; length: 15; CDR3: CASSLGLGPTDTQYF; DNA: TGTGCCAGCAGCCTAGGGCTCGGGCCCACGGATACGCAGTATTTT